One sample yielded the 30 T cell receptor beta chains listed below, sequenced in a study of CD8+ T cells in alopecia areata. cDNA reverse transcribed from extracted RNA served as the sequencing template. This table comes from immunoSEQ multiplex PCR, and its TCRdb copy is limited to in-frame clones, with some not included. Among 30,000 to 35,000 clones listed, less than 70% were seen once. Material: NKG2D-high CD8+ T cells sorted from blood. The receptors stem from a human donor with alopecia areata.

This clone is medium-sized (0.01 to 0.1%) within its sample. The V call is TRBV15, the J call TRBJ2-7; 7 nucleotides line up with TRBD1. Germline CDR1 and CDR2: LNHNV and YYDKDF (reference sequence). The ends lost 3 bases at V and 4 bases at J; junction bases unmatched: 9. The CDR3 extends over 15 amino acids. CDR3 bases: TGTGCCACCAGCAGGGCCAGGGGGACCGGGTACGAGCAGTACTTC. Translating it yields CATSRARGTGYEQYF.

This clone was seen only a few times. The genes are TRBV9 and TRBJ2-7; tentatively, D is TRBD2 (6 bases). Trimming pared 2 bases from V and 6 bases from J, leaving 15 bases between. The CDR3 is 14 residues long. CDR1 and CDR2 (germline): SGDLS, YYNGEE. The CDR3 nucleotides read TGTGCCAGCAGCGTCGGGACCGGGGGTGGCGAGCAGTACTTC. Encoded protein: CASSVGTGGGEQYF.

This chain uses TRBV9 with TRBJ1-1, with TRBD1 matching over 9 bases. The CDR3 runs 15 residues. CDR1 is SGDLS and CDR2 is YYNGEE in the germline V gene. V gave up 0 bases and J gave up 1 base; unmatched junction bases: 1. CDR3 loop: CASSVEDRGNTEAFF. In DNA form, the CDR3 reads TGTGCCAGCAGCGTAGAGGACAGGGGGAACACTGAAGCTTTCTTT.

The V call is TRBV13, the J call TRBJ1-2; TRBD1 is a possible D gene (6 bases). In germline, CDR1 is PRHDT, CDR2 FYEKMQ (reference sequence). The CDR3 extends over 14 amino acids. V lost 2 bases, J lost 5 bases, and 12 bases lay in between. CDR3 sequence (DNA): TGTGCCAGCAGCTTACGGGGACAACCATATGGCTACACCTTC. Translation gives CASSLRGQPYGYTF. Based on the CDR3 plus reference TRBV13 and TRBJ1-2, the full variable domain is AAGVIQSPRHLIKEKRETATLKCYPIPRHDTVYWYQQGPGQDPQFLISFYEKMQSDKGSIPDRFSAQQFSDYHSELNMSSLELGDSALYFCASSLRGQPYGYTFGSGTRLTVV.

The V call is TRBV29-1, the J call TRBJ2-7; D is ambiguous. CDR3 length: 13 amino acids. Germline V lookup: CDR1 SQVTM, CDR2 ANQGSEA. Trimming cost V 6 bases and J 1 base, with 13 bases left between them. DNA for the CDR3: TGCAGCGTGGAGTCGACTTATTCCTACGAGCAGTACTTC. Amino acids: CSVESTYSYEQYF.

This clone has a handful of counts. The V call is TRBV7-2, the J call TRBJ2-2; D remains ambiguous. Per germline, CDR1 SGHTA and CDR2 FQGNSA. V lost 4 bases, J lost 5 bases, and 17 bases lay in between. CDR3 length: 16 amino acids. The CDR3 loop reads CASSWGNFGSTGELFF. The CDR3 DNA follows: TGTGCCAGCAGCTGGGGAAATTTCGGATCTACCGGGGAGCTGTTTTTT.

This clone was recorded a few times. The J gene is TRBJ2-7, the V gene TRBV5-8; D is possibly TRBD1 (6 bases). The germline gives CDR1 SGHTS, CDR2 YDEGEE. V lost 4 bases and J lost 2, with 16 bases in between. The length of the CDR3 is 15 residues. The CDR3 region has the DNA TGTGCCAGCAGCCTCCTTCAGGGGATGGCCTACGAGCAGTACTTC. Protein sequence: CASSLLQGMAYEQYF. Supplemented by reference TRBV5-8 and TRBJ2-7, the full variable domain reads EAGVTQSPTHLIKTRGQQATLRCSPISGHTSVYWYQQALGLGLQFLLWYDEGEERNRGNFPPRFSGRQFPNYSSELNVNALELEDSALYLCASSLLQGMAYEQYFGPGTRLTVT.

This chain uses TRBV30 with TRBJ2-2; D gene uncertain. V shed 5 bases and J shed 2 bases, with 3 bases lying between them. There are 11 residues in the CDR3. CDR1 GTSNPN and CDR2 SVGIG come from the germline V gene (reference sequence). In nucleotides, the CDR3 is TGTGCCTGGGACAACACCGGGGAGCTGTTTTTT. It yields the protein CAWDNTGELFF.

This clone was seen repeatedly, ten times or more. This sequence joins TRBV28 and TRBJ2-3; TRBD2 aligns across 12 bases. The CDR3 runs to 16 residues. Germline V gives CDR1 MDHEN, CDR2 SYDVKM. V shed 6 bases and J 3 bases; nucleotides not matched to a gene: 7. CDR3: CASSSRTSGTTDTQYF. CDR3 nucleotides: TGTGCCAGCAGCTCCCGGACTAGCGGGACGACAGATACGCAGTATTTT.

This clone came up a few times. The chain joins TRBV7-8 to TRBJ2-5; D not resolved. The J call may not be correct, given that the DNA end is closer to TRBJ2-7. The CDR3 runs to 13 residues. Per the germline V gene, CDR1 is SGHVS and CDR2 is FQNEAQ. The CDR3 sequence: CASSLGATYEQYF. DNA of the CDR3: TGTGCCAGCAGCTTGGGTGCCACCTACGAGCAGTACTTC.

The CDR3 DNA is TGTGCCAGCAGTTCGCTAAGGCAGGGCAATCAGCCCCAGCATTTT. Amino acid sequence: CASSSLRQGNQPQHF. This rearrangement joins TRBV28 to TRBJ1-5; D gene ambiguous. Trimming removed 4 bases from V and 2 bases from J, with 12 bases in between. Per germline, CDR1 MDHEN and CDR2 SYDVKM. This CDR3 has 15 amino acids.

This rearrangement joins TRBV7-9 to TRBJ2-1; 7 bases align to TRBD2. CDR3 length: 14 residues. CDR1 is SEHNR, CDR2 FQNEAQ, per germline (reference sequence). V lost 3 bases and J lost 6; bases outside the gene matches: 5. CDR3 region: CASSFRTRTNEQFF. Written as DNA, the CDR3 is TGTGCCAGCAGCTTTAGGACTAGGACCAATGAGCAGTTCTTC.

This clone showed up just a few times. The chain combines TRBV6-1 with TRBJ2-7; no firm D call. CDR1 and CDR2 (germline): MNHNS, SASEGT. The CDR3 length is 12 residues. V was pared by 1 base and J by 3 bases, with 4 bases between. The CDR3 nucleotides read TGTGCCAGCAGTGAAGGTAACTACGAGCAGTACTTC. Encoded protein: CASSEGNYEQYF.

This clone was counted a few times. The chain has TRBV13 and TRBJ2-2, with 8 bases lining up with TRBD1. V dropped 6 bases and J dropped 4; count of bases not matched to a gene: 10. This CDR3 contains 16 residues. Germline lookup yields CDR1 PRHDT and CDR2 FYEKMQ (reference sequence). Here the CDR3 DNA reads TGTGCCAGCAGGGTGCAGGGGGCAGGGGTCACCGGGGAGCTGTTTTTT. Encoded protein: CASRVQGAGVTGELFF.

The rearrangement joins TRBV28 to TRBJ2-3; 7 positions match TRBD2. The V segment lost 6 bases and the J segment 1 base; nucleotides outside the gene matches: 13. This CDR3 contains 17 residues. In germline, CDR1 is MDHEN, CDR2 SYDVKM. CDR3 residues: CASRMGGRTPGTDTQYF. The CDR3 region has the DNA TGTGCCAGCAGGATGGGAGGGCGAACCCCGGGCACAGATACGCAGTATTTT.

This clone was seen only a few times. The chain recombines TRBV6-5 with TRBJ1-1; D uncertain. Germline V gene data show CDR1 as MNHEY and CDR2 as SVGAGI. There are 14 residues in the CDR3. Trimming cost V 8 bases and J 1 base, with 14 bases left between them. As DNA, the CDR3 is TGTGCCAGCCAGTTTACGGGAGGGAACACTGAAGCTTTCTTT. It translates to CASQFTGGNTEAFF.

The chain combines TRBV6-1 with TRBJ2-7, with D unresolved. Germline CDR1 MNHNS, CDR2 SASEGT. This CDR3 is 16 amino acids long. The germline V and J ends were trimmed by 1 base and 1 base, with 14 bases remaining between them. CDR3 sequence: CASSEGRMKPSYEQYF. For the CDR3, the DNA is TGTGCCAGCAGTGAAGGGCGCATGAAACCATCCTACGAGCAGTACTTC.

This clone was seen a few times. The chain links TRBV28 to TRBJ1-1; the D gene is possibly TRBD1 (5 bases). Trimming cost V 4 bases and J 5 bases, with 11 bases left between them. The CDR3 runs to 13 residues. Germline CDR1 MDHEN, CDR2 SYDVKM. The CDR3 region is CASSSRGGTEAFF. CDR3 sequence (DNA): TGTGCCAGCAGTTCGAGGGGAGGGACTGAAGCTTTCTTT.

The chain joins TRBV4-3 to TRBJ1-1, with 7 bases lining up with TRBD1. The CDR3 extends over 13 amino acids. The germline V gene encodes CDR1 LGHNA and CDR2 YSLEER. V was clipped by 3 bases and J by 4 bases; unmatched bases: 2. The CDR3 spells CASSQGTVTEAFF. The CDR3 DNA follows: TGCGCCAGCAGCCAGGGGACAGTCACTGAAGCTTTCTTT.

This chain links TRBV7-9 with TRBJ2-7; D is unclear. Germline V gene sequence: CDR1 SEHNR, CDR2 FQNEAQ (reference sequence). The V end lost 5 bases, the J end lost 3 bases, and 11 bases lay between the germline ends. The CDR3 spans 13 residues. The CDR3 DNA reads as TGTGCCAGCAGCGCCTACCCAGTCTACGAGCAGTACTTC. Protein product: CASSAYPVYEQYF.

This clone came up a few times. This chain links TRBV28 with TRBJ2-2; TRBD2 matches 11 bases. CDR1 and CDR2 from the germline V gene are MDHEN and SYDVKM. V lost 8 bases, J lost 2 bases, and 10 bases stayed unmatched. There are 17 residues in the CDR3. This chain's CDR3 is CASSRLGLAENTGELFF. CDR3 coding DNA: TGTGCCAGCTCGCGCTTGGGACTAGCGGAAAACACCGGGGAGCTGTTTTTT.

This clone is medium-sized by share. The rearrangement links TRBV28 to TRBJ1-4; 7 nucleotides align to TRBD1. Trimming at V came to 6 bases and at J to 4 bases, leaving 11 bases not matched to a gene. Germline V gene lookup returns CDR1 MDHEN and CDR2 SYDVKM. The CDR3 consists of 16 residues. The DNA for the CDR3 is TGTGCCAGCAGGCGGATCGCGGACAGGATTAATGAAAAACTGTTTTTT. This translates into CASRRIADRINEKLFF.

This clone was seen just once. This rearrangement joins TRBV7-9 to TRBJ2-1; 8 bases map to TRBD1. The germline V gene has CDR1 SEHNR and CDR2 FQNEAQ (reference sequence). The trim removed 5 bases at V and 0 bases at J, leaving 6 bases unmatched. This CDR3 has 16 amino acids. In nucleotides, the CDR3 is TGTGCCAGCAGCGGATACAGGGGGAGCTCCTACAATGAGCAGTTCTTC. Amino acids: CASSGYRGSSYNEQFF.

This clone was recorded once. V gene TRBV5-1 combines with J gene TRBJ1-1; D gene unclear. The CDR3 loop spans 13 amino acids. V lost 0 bases to trimming and J lost 7 bases, with 10 bases between them. Germline CDR1 SGHRS, CDR2 YFSETQ. The CDR3 reads CASSLEVGLEAFF. Written as DNA, the CDR3 is TGCGCCAGCAGCTTGGAGGTAGGGCTTGAAGCTTTCTTT. Supplemented by reference TRBV5-1 and TRBJ1-1, the full variable domain reads KAGVTQTPRYLIKTRGQQVTLSCSPISGHRSVSWYQQTPGQGLQFLFEYFSETQRNKGNFPGRFSGRQFSNSRSEMNVSTLELGDSALYLCASSLEVGLEAFFGQGTRLTVV.

The sample holds a few counts of this clone. In DNA, the CDR3 is TGTGCCAGCAGCTCCTTAGCGGGAGTTTCCTACAATGAGCAGTTCTTC. This sequence encodes CASSSLAGVSYNEQFF. The chain couples TRBV7-3 to TRBJ2-1, with 9 nucleotides matching TRBD2. The CDR3 length is 16 residues. Germline V gives CDR1 SGHTA, CDR2 FQGTGA. J was trimmed by 1 base and V by 4 bases; bases with no gene match: 5.

The chain carries TRBV7-9 and TRBJ1-1; the D gene is possibly TRBD1 (5 bases). The CDR3 runs to 15 residues. V lost 6 bases and J 4 bases, leaving 18 bases between the germline ends. From germline, CDR1 is SEHNR and CDR2 FQNEAQ (reference sequence). CDR3 DNA sequence: TGTGCCAGCAGTATCCCCGGGGGGGAGATCACTGAAGCTTTCTTT. This sequence encodes CASSIPGGEITEAFF. The full variable domain, its missing parts supplied by reference TRBV7-9 and TRBJ1-1, is DTGVSQNPRHKITKRGQNVTFRCDPISEHNRLYWYRQTLGQGPEFLTYFQNEAQLEKSRLLSDRFSAERPKGSFSTLEIQRTEQGDSAMYLCASSIPGGEITEAFFGQGTRLTVV.

The J gene is TRBJ2-7, the V gene TRBV9; possibly TRBD1 or TRBD2 for D (6 bases each). Trimming stripped 0 bases from V and 3 bases from J, with 13 bases between. Per the germline V gene, CDR1 is SGDLS and CDR2 is YYNGEE. CDR3 length equals 15 residues. The CDR3 reads CASSVEGEDHYEQYF. In nucleotides, the CDR3 is TGTGCCAGCAGCGTAGAGGGGGAGGACCACTACGAGCAGTACTTC.

V and J are TRBV4-1 and TRBJ2-1, with D unclear. In germline, CDR1 is MGHRA, CDR2 YSYEKL. This CDR3 is 16 amino acids long. V lost 0 bases and J 0 bases, leaving 9 bases between the germline ends. In DNA form, the CDR3 reads TGCGCCAGCAGCCAAGAGGTTATAGTCTCCTACAATGAGCAGTTCTTC. Amino acids: CASSQEVIVSYNEQFF.

The genes are TRBV21-1 and TRBJ1-3. TRBV21-1 is a known pseudogene. This CDR3 is built from 18 residues. The DNA for the CDR3 is TGTGCCAGCAGCGCCCCGGGACCCAATTTTTTCTCTGGAAACACCATATATTTT. It codes for CASSAPGPNFFSGNTIYF.

This clone was seen more than once but under ten times. The rearrangement links TRBV5-4 to TRBJ2-1, with D tentatively TRBD1 or TRBD2 (5 bases each). Germline V gene sequence: CDR1 SGHNT, CDR2 YYREEE (reference sequence). The CDR3 totals 15 residues. The V gene lost 6 bases and the J gene lost 4 bases, with 17 bases spanning the gap. CDR3 in amino acids: CASNPNEGRYNEQFF. CDR3 sequence (DNA): TGTGCCAGCAATCCCAACGAGGGGCGTTACAATGAGCAGTTCTTC.